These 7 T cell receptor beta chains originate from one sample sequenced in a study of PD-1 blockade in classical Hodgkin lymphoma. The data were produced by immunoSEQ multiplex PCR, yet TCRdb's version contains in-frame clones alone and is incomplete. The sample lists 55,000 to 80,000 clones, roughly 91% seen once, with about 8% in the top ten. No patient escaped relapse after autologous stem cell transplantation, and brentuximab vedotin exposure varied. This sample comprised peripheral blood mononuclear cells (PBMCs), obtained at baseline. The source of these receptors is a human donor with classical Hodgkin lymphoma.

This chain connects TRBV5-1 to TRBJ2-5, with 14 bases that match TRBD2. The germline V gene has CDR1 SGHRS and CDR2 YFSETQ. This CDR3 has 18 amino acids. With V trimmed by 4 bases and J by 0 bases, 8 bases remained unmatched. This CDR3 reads CASSRRTSGRLNQETQYF. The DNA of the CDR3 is TGCGCCAGCAGCAGGCGGACTAGCGGGAGGTTGAACCAAGAGACCCAGTACTTC.

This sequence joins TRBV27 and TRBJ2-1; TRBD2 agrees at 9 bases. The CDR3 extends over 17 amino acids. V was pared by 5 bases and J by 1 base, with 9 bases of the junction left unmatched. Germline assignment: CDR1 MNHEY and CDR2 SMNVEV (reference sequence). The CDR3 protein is CASSPPGLALSYNEQFF. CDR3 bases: TGTGCCAGCAGTCCCCCCGGACTAGCGCTGTCCTACAATGAGCAGTTCTTC.

The CDR3 loop is CASSPPSTGPSGNTIYF. The DNA for the CDR3 is TGTGCCAGCTCACCACCCTCGACAGGTCCCTCTGGAAACACCATATATTTT. The J gene is TRBJ1-3, the V gene TRBV18; possible D gene TRBD1, 6 bases. The CDR3 is made up of 17 amino acids. Germline V lookup: CDR1 KGHSH, CDR2 LQKENI. Trimming took 0 bases from V and 0 from J, leaving 12 bases between them.

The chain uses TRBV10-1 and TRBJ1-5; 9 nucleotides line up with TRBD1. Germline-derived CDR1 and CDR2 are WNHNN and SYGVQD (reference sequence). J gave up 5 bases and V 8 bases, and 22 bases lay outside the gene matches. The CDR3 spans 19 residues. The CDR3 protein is CASGKRGRGTGPNHQPQHF. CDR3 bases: TGCGCCAGCGGAAAGAGGGGACGGGGGACAGGGCCTAATCATCAGCCCCAGCATTTT.

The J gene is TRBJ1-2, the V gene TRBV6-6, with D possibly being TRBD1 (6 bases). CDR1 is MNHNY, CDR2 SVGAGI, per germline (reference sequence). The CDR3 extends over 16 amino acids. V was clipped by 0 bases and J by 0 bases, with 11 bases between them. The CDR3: CASSYSGGSTNYGYTF. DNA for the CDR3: TGTGCCAGCAGTTACTCGGGGGGCAGTACTAACTATGGCTACACCTTC.

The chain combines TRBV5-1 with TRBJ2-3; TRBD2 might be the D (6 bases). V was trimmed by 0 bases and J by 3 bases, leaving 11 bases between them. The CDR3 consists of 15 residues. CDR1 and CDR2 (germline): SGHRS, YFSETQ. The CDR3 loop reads CASSLAAGTTDTQYF. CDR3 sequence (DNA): TGCGCCAGCAGCTTGGCGGCGGGGACGACAGATACGCAGTATTTT.

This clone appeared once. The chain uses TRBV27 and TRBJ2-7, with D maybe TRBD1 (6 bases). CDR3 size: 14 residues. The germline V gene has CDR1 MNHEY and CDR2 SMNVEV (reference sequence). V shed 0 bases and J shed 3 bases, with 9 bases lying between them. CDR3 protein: CASSLSAGVYEQYF. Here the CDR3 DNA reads TGTGCCAGCAGTTTATCAGCAGGGGTCTACGAGCAGTACTTC.